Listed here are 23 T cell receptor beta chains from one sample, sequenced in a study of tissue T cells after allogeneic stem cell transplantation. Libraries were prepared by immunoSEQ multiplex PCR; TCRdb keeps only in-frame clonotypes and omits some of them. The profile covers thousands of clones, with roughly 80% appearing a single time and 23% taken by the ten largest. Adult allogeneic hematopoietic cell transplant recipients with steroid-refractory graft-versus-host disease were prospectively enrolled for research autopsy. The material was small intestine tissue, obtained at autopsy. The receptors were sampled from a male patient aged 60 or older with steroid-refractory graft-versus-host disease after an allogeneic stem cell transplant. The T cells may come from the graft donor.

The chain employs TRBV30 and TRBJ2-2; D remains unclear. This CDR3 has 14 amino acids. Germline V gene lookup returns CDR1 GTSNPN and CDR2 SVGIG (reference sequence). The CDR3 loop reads CGYSSAVLTGELFF. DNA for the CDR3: TGTGGTTATTCGAGCGCCGTCCTCACCGGGGAGCTGTTTTTT. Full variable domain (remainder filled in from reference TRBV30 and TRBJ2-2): SQTIHQWPATLVQPVGSPLSLECTVEGTSNPNLYWYRQAAGRGLQLLFYSVGIGQISSEVPQNLSASRPQDRQFILSSKKLLLSDSGFYLCGYSSAVLTGELFFGEGSRLTVL.

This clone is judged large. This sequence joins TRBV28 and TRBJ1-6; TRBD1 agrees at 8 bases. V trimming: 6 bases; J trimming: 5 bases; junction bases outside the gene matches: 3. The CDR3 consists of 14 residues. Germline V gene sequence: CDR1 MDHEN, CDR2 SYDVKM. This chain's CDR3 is CASSPTGDNSPLHF. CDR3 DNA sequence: TGTGCCAGCAGCCCGACAGGGGATAATTCACCCCTCCACTTT.

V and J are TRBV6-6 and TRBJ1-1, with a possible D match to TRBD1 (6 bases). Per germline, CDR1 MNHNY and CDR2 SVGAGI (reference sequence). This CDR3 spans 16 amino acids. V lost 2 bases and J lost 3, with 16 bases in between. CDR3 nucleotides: TGTGCCAGCAGTTACCTGGGGGCGGTTAAGGACACTGAAGCTTTCTTT. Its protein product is CASSYLGAVKDTEAFF.

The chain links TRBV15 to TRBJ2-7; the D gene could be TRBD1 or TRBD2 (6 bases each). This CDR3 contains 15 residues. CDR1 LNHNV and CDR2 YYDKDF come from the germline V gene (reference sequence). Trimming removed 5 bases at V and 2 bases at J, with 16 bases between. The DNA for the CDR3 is TGTGCCACCAGCGGGGGTCGGGGGCCCACCTACGAGCAGTACTTC. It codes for CATSGGRGPTYEQYF.

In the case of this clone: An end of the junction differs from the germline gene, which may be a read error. The chain's CDR3 is CATSRGTGVDEQYF. Written as DNA, the CDR3 is TGTGCCACCAGTAGAGGGACAGGGGTTGACGAGCAGTACTTC. V gene TRBV15 combines with J gene TRBJ2-7; 10 positions match TRBD1. Germline CDR1 is LNHNV and CDR2 is YYDKDF (reference sequence). CDR3 length: 14 amino acids.

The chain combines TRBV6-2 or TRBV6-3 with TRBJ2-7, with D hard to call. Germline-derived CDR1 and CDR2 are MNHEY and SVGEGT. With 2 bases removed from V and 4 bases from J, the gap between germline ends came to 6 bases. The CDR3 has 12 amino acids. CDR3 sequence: CASSYRNYEQYF. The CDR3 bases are TGTGCCAGCAGTTACAGAAATTACGAGCAGTACTTC.

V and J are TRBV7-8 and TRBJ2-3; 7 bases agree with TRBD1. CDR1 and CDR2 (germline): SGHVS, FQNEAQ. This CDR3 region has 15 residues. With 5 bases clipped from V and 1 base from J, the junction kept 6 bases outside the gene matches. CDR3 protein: CASSARDSGTDTQYF. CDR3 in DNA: TGTGCCAGCAGCGCTCGGGACAGTGGCACAGATACGCAGTATTTT.

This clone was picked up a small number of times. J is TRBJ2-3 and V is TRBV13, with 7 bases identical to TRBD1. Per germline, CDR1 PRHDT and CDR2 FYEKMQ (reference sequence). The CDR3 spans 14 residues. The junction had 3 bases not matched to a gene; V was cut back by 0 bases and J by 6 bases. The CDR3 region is CASSLGGGGDTQYF. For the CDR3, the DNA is TGTGCCAGCAGCTTAGGAGGGGGCGGCGATACGCAGTATTTT.

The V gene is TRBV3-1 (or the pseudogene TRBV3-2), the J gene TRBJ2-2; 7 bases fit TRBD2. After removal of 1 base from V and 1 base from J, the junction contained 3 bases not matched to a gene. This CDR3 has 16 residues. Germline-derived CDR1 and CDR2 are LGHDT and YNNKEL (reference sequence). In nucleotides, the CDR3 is TGTGCCAGCAGCCAAGTGACGGGGGGGAACACCGGGGAGCTGTTTTTT. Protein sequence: CASSQVTGGNTGELFF.

The CDR3: CASSLYGQGLYTQYF. The CDR3 nucleotides read TGTGCCAGCAGTTTATACGGACAGGGGTTGTATACGCAGTATTTT. The chain combines TRBV28 with TRBJ2-3; 9 bases align to TRBD1. CDR3 length: 15 residues. Per germline, CDR1 MDHEN and CDR2 SYDVKM. Trimming took 1 base from V and 7 from J; bases not matched to a gene: 6.

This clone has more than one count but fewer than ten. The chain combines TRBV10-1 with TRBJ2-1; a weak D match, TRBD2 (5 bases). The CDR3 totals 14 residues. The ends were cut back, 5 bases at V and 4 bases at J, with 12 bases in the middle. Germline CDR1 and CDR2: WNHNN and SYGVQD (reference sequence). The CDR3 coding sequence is TGCGCCAGCAGTCCTACCCGGGAATACAATGAGCAGTTCTTC. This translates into CASSPTREYNEQFF.

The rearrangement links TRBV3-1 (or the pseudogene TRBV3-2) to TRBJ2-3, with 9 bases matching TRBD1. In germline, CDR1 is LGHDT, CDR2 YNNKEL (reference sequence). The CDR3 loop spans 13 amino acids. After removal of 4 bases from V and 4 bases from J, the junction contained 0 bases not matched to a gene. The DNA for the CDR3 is TGTGCCAGCAGCCGACAGGGGGCAGATACGCAGTATTTT. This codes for CASSRQGADTQYF.

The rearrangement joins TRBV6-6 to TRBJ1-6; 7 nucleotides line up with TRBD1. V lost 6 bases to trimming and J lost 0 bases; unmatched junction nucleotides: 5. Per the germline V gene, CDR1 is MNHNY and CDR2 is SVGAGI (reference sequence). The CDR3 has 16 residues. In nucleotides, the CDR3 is TGTGCCAGCAGCCTGGACAGGAGCTCCTATAATTCACCCCTCCACTTT. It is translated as CASSLDRSSYNSPLHF.

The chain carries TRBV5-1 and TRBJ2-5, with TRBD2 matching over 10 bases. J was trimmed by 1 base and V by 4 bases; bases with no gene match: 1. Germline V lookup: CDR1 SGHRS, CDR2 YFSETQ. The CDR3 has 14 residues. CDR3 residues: CASSERGGQETQYF. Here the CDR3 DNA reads TGCGCCAGCAGCGAGCGGGGGGGCCAAGAGACCCAGTACTTC.

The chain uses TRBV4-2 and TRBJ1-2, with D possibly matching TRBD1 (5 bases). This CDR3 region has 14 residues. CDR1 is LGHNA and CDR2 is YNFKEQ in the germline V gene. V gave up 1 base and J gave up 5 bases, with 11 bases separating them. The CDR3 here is CASSQVGREYGYTF. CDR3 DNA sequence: TGTGCCAGCAGCCAAGTCGGCAGGGAGTATGGCTACACCTTC.

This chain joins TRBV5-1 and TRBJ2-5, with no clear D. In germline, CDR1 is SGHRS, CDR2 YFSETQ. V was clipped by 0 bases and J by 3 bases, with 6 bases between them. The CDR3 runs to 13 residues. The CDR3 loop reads CASSLDVEETQYF. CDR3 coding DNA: TGCGCCAGCAGCTTGGATGTGGAAGAGACCCAGTACTTC.

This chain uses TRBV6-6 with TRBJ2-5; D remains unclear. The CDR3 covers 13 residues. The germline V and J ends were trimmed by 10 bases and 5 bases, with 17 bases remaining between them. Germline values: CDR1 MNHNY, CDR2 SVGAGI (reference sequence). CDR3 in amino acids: CAIQVPPEETQYF. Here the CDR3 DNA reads TGTGCCATACAAGTCCCCCCTGAGGAGACCCAGTACTTC.

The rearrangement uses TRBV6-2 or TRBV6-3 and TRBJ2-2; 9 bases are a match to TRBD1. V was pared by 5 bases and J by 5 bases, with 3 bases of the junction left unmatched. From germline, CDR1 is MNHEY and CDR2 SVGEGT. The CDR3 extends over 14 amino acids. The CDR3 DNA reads TGTGCCAGCAGTGGAGGACAGGGGACCGGGGAGCTGTTTTTT. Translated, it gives CASSGGQGTGELFF.

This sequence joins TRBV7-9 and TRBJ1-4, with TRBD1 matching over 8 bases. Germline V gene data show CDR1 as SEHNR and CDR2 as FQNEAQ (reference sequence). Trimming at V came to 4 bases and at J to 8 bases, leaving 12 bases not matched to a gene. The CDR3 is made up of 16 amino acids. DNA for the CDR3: TGTGCCAGCAGCTCACCGACAGGGGCCGTCGGGGAAAAACTGTTTTTT. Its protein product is CASSSPTGAVGEKLFF.

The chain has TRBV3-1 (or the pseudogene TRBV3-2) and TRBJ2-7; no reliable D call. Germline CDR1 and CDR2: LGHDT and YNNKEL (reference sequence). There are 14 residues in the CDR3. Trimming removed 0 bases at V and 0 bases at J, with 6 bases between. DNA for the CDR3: TGTGCCAGCAGCCAAGATGTGGTCTCCTACGAGCAGTACTTC. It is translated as CASSQDVVSYEQYF.

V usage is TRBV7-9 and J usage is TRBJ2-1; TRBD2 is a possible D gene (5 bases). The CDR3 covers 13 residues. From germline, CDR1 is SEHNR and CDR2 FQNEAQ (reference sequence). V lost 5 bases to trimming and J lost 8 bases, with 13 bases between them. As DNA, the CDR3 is TGTGCCAGCAGCCCACCGGGGAACGATGAGCAGTTCTTC. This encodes CASSPPGNDEQFF.

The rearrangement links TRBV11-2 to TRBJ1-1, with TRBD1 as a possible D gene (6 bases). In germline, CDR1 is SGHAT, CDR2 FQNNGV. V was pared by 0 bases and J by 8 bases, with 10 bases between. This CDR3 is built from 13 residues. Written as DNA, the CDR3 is TGTGCCAGCAGCTTAGACAGGGGCCACGAAGCTTTCTTT. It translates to CASSLDRGHEAFF.

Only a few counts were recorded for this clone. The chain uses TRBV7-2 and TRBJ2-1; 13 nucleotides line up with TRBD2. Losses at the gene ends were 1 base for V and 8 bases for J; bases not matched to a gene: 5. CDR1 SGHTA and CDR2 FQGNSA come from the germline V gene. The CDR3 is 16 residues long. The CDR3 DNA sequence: TGTGCCAGCAGCTTAGGATCACTAGCGGGGGGGCATGAGCAGTTCTTC. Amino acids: CASSLGSLAGGHEQFF.